This T cell receptor beta chain was recovered during a study of CD8 T cells in Susac syndrome. The authors reverse transcribed 0.5 to 1 ug RNA with random hexamers. The authors amplified TCR beta CDR3 across 54 Vbeta and 13 Jbeta using immunoSEQ multiplex PCR. MiXCR, applied by TCRdb to the immunoSEQ multiplex PCR reads, yields one record per CDR3 protein. In the table there are a few hundred thousand distinct CDR3 sequences, 80% to 95% of which are singletons. This CDR3 contains 13 residues. Trimming took 0 bases from V and 8 from J, leaving 9 bases between them. Germline CDR1 is SGDLS and CDR2 is YYNGEE. Sequencing of TCR beta was undertaken in CD8+ and CD4+ T cells derived from blood. Negative isolation was applied to CD8+ and CD4+ T cells, and FACS enrichment was applied to TEMRA cells.

Sequencing was performed on CD4+ T cells from PBMCs. The receptor was isolated from a human donor with multiple sclerosis. The V call is TRBV9, the J call TRBJ1-3, with D unclear. The CDR3: CASSVGLEDTIYF. As DNA, the CDR3 is TGTGCCAGCAGCGTAGGGTTGGAGGACACCATATATTTT.